The rows below give T cell receptor beta chains drawn from one sample of a study of blood T cells in healthy people across ages. TCRdb re-called the 5' RACE reads with MiXCR, one entry per CDR3 protein. The sample lists some 290,000 distinct CDR3 sequences, 25% to 30% occurring once. The sample comprised blood. The receptor source for this set is an older woman in good health. CDR3s leave out the opening cysteine and the closing phenylalanine or tryptophan.

J gene	V gene	CDR3 protein
TRBJ1-6	TRBV7-3	ASSLSRTHNSPLH
TRBJ2-5	TRBV7-8	ASSETGFVTQY
TRBJ2-3	TRBV4-3	ASSQPGSGSSSLDTQY
TRBJ2-5	TRBV5-1	ASSSGASRETQY
TRBJ2-7	TRBV7-8	ASSRPPGQGISYEQY
TRBJ2-7	TRBV5-1	ASSLFSGSGHEQY
TRBJ1-2	TRBV4-1	ASSQGRTGTGDYGYT
TRBJ2-2	TRBV20-1	SAYPGRDTGELF
TRBJ2-1	TRBV7-9	ASSPGPGASRSQF
TRBJ2-3	TRBV9	ASSVDGAARTDTQY
TRBJ2-3	TRBV25-1	ASSTGGIADTQY
TRBJ2-3	TRBV7-6	ASSLVGTSGPGTQY
TRBJ1-2	TRBV9	ASSEPDREDGYT
.	TRBV12-3/TRBV12-4	ASRRGTSGIEQF
TRBJ2-3	TRBV18	ASSLMDKDTQY
TRBJ2-1	TRBV29-1	SASLGLAGQF
TRBJ1-6	TRBV7-2	ASSLVGRAESPLH
TRBJ2-7	TRBV20-1	SATSGSYEQY
TRBJ1-6	TRBV10-3	ATAPSGGQRSPLH
TRBJ1-5	TRBV4-2	ASSQAGGGNQPQH
TRBJ1-2	TRBV28	ASSTTANYGYT
TRBJ2-7	TRBV28	ASSFSAYEQY
TRBJ1-4	TRBV21-1	ASSTLPGQFNEKLF
.	TRBV7-2	ASSSDWGNEQF
TRBJ2-7	TRBV6-2/TRBV6-3	ASGDRDYEQY
TRBJ2-1	TRBV29-1	SVDVSLDNEQF
TRBJ2-7	TRBV6-5	ASSRTSQAYEQY
TRBJ2-3	TRBV5-1	ASSLGALAASTDTQY
TRBJ2-7	TRBV10-3	AIKGGSYEQY
TRBJ1-1	TRBV29-1	SVLGQGSLNTEAF
TRBJ1-5	TRBV3-1	ASSQGLLGQPQH
TRBJ2-6	TRBV3-1	ASSQNRYSGANVLT
TRBJ1-6	TRBV4-1	ASSQEDNSPLH
TRBJ2-5	TRBV6-1	ASSRYGPAGQPGETQY
TRBJ2-3	TRBV28	ATGREVPDTQC
TRBJ2-1	TRBV20-1	SARGARSGSSYNEQF
TRBJ2-7	TRBV27	ASSLSGTSGSRKQY
TRBJ2-5	TRBV10-3	AISESTLTGTYQETQY
.	TRBV10-3	AISKPGQPYEQY
TRBJ1-1	TRBV13	ASSLSQGGIGNTEAF